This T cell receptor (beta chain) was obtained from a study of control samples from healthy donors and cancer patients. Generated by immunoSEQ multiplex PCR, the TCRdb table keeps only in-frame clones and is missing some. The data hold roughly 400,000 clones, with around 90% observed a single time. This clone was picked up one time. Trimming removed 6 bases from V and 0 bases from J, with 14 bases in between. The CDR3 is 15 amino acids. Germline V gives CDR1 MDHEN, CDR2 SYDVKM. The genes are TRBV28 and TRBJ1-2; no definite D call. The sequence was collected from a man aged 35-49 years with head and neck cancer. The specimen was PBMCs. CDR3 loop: CASSSPRSSNYGYTF. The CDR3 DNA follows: TGTGCCAGCAGCTCCCCTAGGTCATCTAACTATGGCTACACCTTC.